The rows below give T cell receptor beta chains drawn from one sample of a study of T cell responses to AZD1222 COVID-19 vaccine. Some clones are missing from TCRdb's copy, which holds only in-frame ones; the method was immunoSEQ multiplex PCR. In the table there are roughly 150,000 clones, about nine tenths of which are singletons. The sequences come from peripheral blood, collected 28 days after the second AZD1222 dose. The receptor set was obtained from an adult who received the AZD1222 COVID-19 vaccine. Each CDR3 is given with its conserved first and last residue. The order of the fields is V gene, J gene, D gene, clone size, CDR3 DNA, CDR3 protein. A D gene is named only where the DNA matches it firmly. Clone size is given for some rows only: seen once, a few or many times, or a class if the clone is expanded.

>TRBV6-1|TRBJ1-1|NA|NA
TGTGCCAGCAGTGAAATCATCGGGGGAGGCACTGAAGCTTTCTTT
CASSEIIGGGTEAFF
>TRBV7-6|TRBJ1-5|NA|NA
TGTGCCAGCAGCTTAGCGGGTGGAAGCAATCAGCCCCAGCATTTT
CASSLAGGSNQPQHF
>TRBV12-5|TRBJ1-1|NA|few
TGTGCTAGTGCCCCCGGGGGGAGGGGTCGGTTACCTGAAGCTTTCTTT
CASAPGGRGRLPEAFF
>TRBV5-3|TRBJ2-1|NA|once
TGTGCCAGAAGCTCGAACTCTAGAACGGATGAGCAGTTCTTC
CARSSNSRTDEQFF
>TRBV27|TRBJ1-1|NA|NA
TGTGCCAGCAGGGGGTTGATCAGGGGTGAAGCTTTCTTT
CASRGLIRGEAFF
>TRBV6-2/TRBV6-3|TRBJ2-2|NA|NA
TGTGCCAGCAGTTACTCGATTGTCGGGGAGCTGTTTTTT
CASSYSIVGELFF
>TRBV6-5|TRBJ2-7|NA|NA
TGTGCCAGCAGAGACCCAGGAGTTGTAATCTACGAGCAGTACTTC
CASRDPGVVIYEQYF
>TRBV3-1/TRBV3-2|TRBJ1-3|NA|NA
TGTGCCAGCAGCCAAGAATGGAACACCATATATTTT
CASSQEWNTIYF
>TRBV19|TRBJ1-4|NA|NA
TGTGCCAGTAGTATCGGGTGGGCGAACGTGGAGTTTGCAACTAATGAAAAACTGTTTTTT
CASSIGWANVEFATNEKLFF
>TRBV27|TRBJ2-1|NA|NA
TGTGCCAGCAGTTTGGTCCGGGCTAGAGGGGGCTCCTACAATGAGCAGTTCTTC
CASSLVRARGGSYNEQFF
>TRBV6-5|TRBJ1-1|TRBD1|NA
TGTGCCAGCAGTCCCAGGGGGAGGTCTGAAGCTTTCTTT
CASSPRGRSEAFF
>TRBV9|TRBJ1-6|NA|NA
TGTGCCAGCAGCCTACAAGAGAGCTCCTATAATTCACCCCTCCACTTT
CASSLQESSYNSPLHF
>TRBV9|TRBJ1-3|NA|NA
TGTGCCAGCAGCGTTGACAGAGTCTCTGGAAACACCATATATTTT
CASSVDRVSGNTIYF
>TRBV10-1|TRBJ1-4|NA|NA
TGCGCCACTAAAGAGGTAAAACTGTTTTTT
CATKEVKLFF
>TRBV7-5|TRBJ2-7|NA|NA
TGTGTCAGAAGCCTTTGCCCGGGACTAGCGGACTACGAGCAGTACTTC
CVRSLCPGLADYEQYF